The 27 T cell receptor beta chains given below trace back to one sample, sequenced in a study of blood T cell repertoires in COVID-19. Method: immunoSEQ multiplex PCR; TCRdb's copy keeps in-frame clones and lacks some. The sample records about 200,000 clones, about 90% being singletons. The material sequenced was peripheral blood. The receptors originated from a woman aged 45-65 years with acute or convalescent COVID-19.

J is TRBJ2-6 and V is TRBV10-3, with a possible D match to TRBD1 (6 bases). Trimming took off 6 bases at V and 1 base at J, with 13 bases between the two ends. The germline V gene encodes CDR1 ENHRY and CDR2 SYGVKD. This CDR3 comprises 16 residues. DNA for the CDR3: TGTGCCATCAGCCAACAGGGATTATCTGGGGCCAACGTCCTGACTTTC. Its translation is CAISQQGLSGANVLTF.

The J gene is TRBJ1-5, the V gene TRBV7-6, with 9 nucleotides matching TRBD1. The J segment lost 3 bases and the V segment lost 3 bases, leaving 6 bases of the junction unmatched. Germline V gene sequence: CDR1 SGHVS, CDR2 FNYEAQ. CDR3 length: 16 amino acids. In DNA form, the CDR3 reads TGTGCCAGCAGCTTTGGGGACAGGGCGTTCAATCAGCCCCAGCATTTT. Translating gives CASSFGDRAFNQPQHF.

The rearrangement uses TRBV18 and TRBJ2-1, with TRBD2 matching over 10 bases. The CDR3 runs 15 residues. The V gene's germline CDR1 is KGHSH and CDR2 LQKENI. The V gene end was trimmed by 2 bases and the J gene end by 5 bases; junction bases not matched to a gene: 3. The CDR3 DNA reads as TGTGCCAGCTCACCAAGTCTAGCGGGGGACAATGAGCAGTTCTTC. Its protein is CASSPSLAGDNEQFF.

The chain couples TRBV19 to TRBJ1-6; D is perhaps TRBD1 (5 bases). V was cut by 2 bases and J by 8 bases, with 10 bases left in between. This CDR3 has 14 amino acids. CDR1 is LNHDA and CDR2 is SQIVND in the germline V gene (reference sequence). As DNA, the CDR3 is TGTGCCAGTAGTATACCAGGGCAGTATTCACCCCTCCACTTT. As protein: CASSIPGQYSPLHF.

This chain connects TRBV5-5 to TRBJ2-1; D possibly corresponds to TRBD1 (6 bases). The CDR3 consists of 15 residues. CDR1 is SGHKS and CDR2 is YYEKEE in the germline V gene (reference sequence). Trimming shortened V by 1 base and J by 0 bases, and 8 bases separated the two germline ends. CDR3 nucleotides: TGTGCCAGCAGCTTGAGACAGGACTCCTACAATGAGCAGTTCTTC. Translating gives CASSLRQDSYNEQFF.

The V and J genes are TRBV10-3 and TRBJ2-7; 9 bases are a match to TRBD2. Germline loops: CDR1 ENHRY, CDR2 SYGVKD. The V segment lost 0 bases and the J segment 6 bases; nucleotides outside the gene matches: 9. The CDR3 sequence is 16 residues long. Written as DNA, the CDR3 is TGTGCCATCAGTGAGTCCGGTCCCGGGACTAGCTTCGAGCAGTACTTC. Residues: CAISESGPGTSFEQYF.

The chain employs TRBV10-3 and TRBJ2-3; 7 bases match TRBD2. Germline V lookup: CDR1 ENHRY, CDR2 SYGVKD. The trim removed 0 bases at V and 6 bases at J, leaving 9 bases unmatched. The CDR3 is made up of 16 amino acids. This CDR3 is CAISESTGGRPDTQYF. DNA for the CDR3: TGTGCCATCAGTGAGTCGACGGGAGGACGTCCCGATACGCAGTATTTT.

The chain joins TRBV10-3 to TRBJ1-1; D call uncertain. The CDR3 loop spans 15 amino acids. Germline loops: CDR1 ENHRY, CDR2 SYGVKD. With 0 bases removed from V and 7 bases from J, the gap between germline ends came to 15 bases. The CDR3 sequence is CAISESAGQPDEAFF. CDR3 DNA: TGTGCCATCAGTGAGTCGGCAGGCCAACCGGATGAAGCTTTCTTT.

The CDR3 DNA reads TGTGCCAGCAGCGTAGAGACGGGGGGAACAGATACGCAGTATTTT. Translation gives CASSVETGGTDTQYF. The chain couples TRBV9 to TRBJ2-3, with TRBD2 matching 7 bases. The germline V gene encodes CDR1 SGDLS and CDR2 YYNGEE. CDR3 length: 15 residues. With 0 bases clipped from V and 3 bases from J, the junction kept 4 bases outside the gene matches.

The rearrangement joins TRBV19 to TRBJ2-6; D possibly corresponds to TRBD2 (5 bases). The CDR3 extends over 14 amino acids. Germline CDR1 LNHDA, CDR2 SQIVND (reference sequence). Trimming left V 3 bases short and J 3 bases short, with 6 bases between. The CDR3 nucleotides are TGTGCCAGTAGTATCCGGGGTGGGGCCAACGTCCTGACTTTC. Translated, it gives CASSIRGGANVLTF.

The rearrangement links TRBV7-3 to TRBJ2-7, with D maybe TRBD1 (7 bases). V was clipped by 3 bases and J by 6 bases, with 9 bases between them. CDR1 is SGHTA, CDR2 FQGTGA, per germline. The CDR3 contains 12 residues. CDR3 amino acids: CASSFQGGEQYF. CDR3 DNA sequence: TGTGCCAGCAGCTTCCAGGGGGGCGAGCAGTACTTC. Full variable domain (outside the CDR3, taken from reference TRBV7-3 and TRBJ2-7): GAGVSQTPSNKVTEKGKYVELRCDPISGHTALYWYRQSLGQGPEFLIYFQGTGAADDSGLPNDRFFAVRPEGSVSTLKIQRTERGDSAVYLCASSFQGGEQYFGPGTRLTVT.

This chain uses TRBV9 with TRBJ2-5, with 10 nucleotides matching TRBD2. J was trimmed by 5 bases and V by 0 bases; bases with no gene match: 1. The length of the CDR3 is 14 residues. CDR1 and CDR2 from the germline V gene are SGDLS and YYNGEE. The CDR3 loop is CASSVGSGRETQYF. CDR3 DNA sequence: TGTGCCAGCAGCGTAGGTAGCGGGAGGGAGACCCAGTACTTC.

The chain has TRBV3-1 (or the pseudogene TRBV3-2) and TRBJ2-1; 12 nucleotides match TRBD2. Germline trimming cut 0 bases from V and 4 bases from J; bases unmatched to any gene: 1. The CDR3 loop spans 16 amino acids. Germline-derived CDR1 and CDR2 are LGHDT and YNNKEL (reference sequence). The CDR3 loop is CASSQDTSGGYNEQFF. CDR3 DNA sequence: TGTGCCAGCAGCCAAGACACTAGCGGGGGGTACAATGAGCAGTTCTTC.

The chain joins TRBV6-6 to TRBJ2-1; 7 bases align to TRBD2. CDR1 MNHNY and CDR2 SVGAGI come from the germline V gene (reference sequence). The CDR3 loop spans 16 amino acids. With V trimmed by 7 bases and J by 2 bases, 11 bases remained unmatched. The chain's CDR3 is CASTKAGQLTYNEQFF. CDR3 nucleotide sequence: TGTGCCAGCACCAAAGCGGGGCAGCTCACCTACAATGAGCAGTTCTTC.

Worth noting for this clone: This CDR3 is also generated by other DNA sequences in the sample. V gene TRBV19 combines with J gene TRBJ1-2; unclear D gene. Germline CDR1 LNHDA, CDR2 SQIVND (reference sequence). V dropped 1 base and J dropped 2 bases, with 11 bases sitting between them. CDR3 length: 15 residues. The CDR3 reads CASSIGRGLNYGYTF. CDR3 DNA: TGTGCCAGTAGTATAGGAAGAGGGCTAAACTATGGCTACACCTTC.

The CDR3 region is CASSELPGTGELFF. The CDR3 bases are TGCGCCAGCAGTGAGTTGCCCGGTACCGGGGAGCTGTTTTTT. This rearrangement joins TRBV10-1 to TRBJ2-2; D gene ambiguous. CDR1 WNHNN and CDR2 SYGVQD come from the germline V gene (reference sequence). V was shortened by 1 base and J by 5 bases, with 8 bases between the two germline ends. The CDR3 length is 14 residues.

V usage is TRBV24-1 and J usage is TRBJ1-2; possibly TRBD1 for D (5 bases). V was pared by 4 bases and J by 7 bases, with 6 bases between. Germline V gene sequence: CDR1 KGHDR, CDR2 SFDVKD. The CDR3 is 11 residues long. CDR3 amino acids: CATSDRVGYTF. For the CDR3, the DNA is TGTGCCACCAGTGACAGGGTTGGCTACACCTTC.

CDR3 nucleotide sequence: TGTGCCAGCAGCAGACAGAAAGGGCTAAAGGGCAATCAGCCCCAGCATTTT. Amino acid sequence: CASSRQKGLKGNQPQHF. The V call is TRBV5-6, the J call TRBJ1-5, with a weak D call TRBD1 (5 bases). The germline gives CDR1 SGHDT, CDR2 YYEEEE. The CDR3 runs 17 residues. Trimming cost V 4 bases and J 2 bases, with 19 bases left between them.

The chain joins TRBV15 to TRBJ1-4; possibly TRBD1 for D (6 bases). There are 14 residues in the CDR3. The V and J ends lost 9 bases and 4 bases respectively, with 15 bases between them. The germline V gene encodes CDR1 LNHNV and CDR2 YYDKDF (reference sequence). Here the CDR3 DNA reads TGTGCCACACAATCCCAGGGGAATAATGAAAAACTGTTTTTT. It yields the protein CATQSQGNNEKLFF.

The CDR3 bases are TGTGCCAGCAGTTTATCGCAGGGGCCGCGACAGCCCCAGCATTTT. This sequence encodes CASSLSQGPRQPQHF. The gene calls are TRBV27 and TRBJ1-5; perhaps TRBD1 as D (6 bases). The V gene's germline CDR1 is MNHEY and CDR2 SMNVEV (reference sequence). The CDR3 runs 15 residues. V was clipped by 0 bases and J by 7 bases, with 13 bases between them.

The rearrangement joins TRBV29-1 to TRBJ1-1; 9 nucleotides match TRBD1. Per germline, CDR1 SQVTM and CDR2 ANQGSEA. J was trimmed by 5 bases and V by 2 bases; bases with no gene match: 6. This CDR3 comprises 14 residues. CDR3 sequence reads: CSVEPGQGGTEAFF. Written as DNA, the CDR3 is TGCAGCGTTGAACCGGGACAGGGAGGGACTGAAGCTTTCTTT.

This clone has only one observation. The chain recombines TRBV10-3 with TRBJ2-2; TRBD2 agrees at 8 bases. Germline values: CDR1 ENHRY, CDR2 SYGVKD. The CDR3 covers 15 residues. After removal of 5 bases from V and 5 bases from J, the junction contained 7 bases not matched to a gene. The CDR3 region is CAISLDGGATGELFF. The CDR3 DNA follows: TGTGCCATCAGTCTCGACGGGGGGGCAACCGGGGAGCTGTTTTTT.

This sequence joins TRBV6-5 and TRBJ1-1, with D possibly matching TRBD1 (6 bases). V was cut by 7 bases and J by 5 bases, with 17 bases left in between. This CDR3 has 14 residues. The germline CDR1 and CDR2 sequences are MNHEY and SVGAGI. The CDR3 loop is CASKQTGGRTEAFF. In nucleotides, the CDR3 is TGTGCCAGCAAACAAACGGGGGGGCGGACTGAAGCTTTCTTT.

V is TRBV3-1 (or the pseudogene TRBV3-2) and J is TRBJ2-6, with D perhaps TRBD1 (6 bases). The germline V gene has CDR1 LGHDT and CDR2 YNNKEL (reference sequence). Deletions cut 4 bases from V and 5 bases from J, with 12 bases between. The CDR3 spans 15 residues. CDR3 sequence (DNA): TGTGCCAGCAGCCCTTCAGGGGCTCGGGCCAACGTCCTGACTTTC. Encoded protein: CASSPSGARANVLTF.

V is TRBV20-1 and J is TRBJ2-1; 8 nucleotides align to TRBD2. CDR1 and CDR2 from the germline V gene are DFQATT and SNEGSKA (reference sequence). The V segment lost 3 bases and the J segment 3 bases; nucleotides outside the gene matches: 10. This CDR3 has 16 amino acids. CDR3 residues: CSASWSLAALYNEQFF. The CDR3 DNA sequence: TGCAGTGCTAGTTGGTCACTAGCGGCCCTCTACAATGAGCAGTTCTTC.

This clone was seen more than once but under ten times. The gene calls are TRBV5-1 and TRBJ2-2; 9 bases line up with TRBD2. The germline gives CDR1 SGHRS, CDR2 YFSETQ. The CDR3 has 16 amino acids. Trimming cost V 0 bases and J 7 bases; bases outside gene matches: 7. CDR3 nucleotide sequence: TGCGCCAGCAGCTTGGATGCGGGAGGGCCAGTCGGGGAGCTGTTTTTT. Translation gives CASSLDAGGPVGELFF.

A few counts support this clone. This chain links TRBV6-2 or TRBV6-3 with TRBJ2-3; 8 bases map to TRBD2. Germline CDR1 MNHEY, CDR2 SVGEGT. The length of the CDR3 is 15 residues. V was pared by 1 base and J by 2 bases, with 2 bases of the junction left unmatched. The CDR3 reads CASSYLAGHTDTQYF. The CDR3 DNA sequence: TGTGCCAGCAGTTACTTAGCGGGGCACACAGATACGCAGTATTTT.